The 24 T cell receptor beta chains below all came from one sample that was sequenced in a study of molecular identifiers for immune sequencing clone quantification. TCRdb passed the PCR reads through MiXCR, listing each CDR3 protein once. The sample holds some 65,000 distinct CDR3 sequences, around 18% seen once. Sequencing was done on a sample of naive CD8+ T cells from blood, with Jurkat cell RNA spiked in. Documented subset: FACS-sorted CD8+CD4-CCR7+CD45RA+ naive T cells. The receptor set was obtained from a human donor in good health. Some libraries in this study had Jurkat cell RNA spiked in.

This clonotype was recorded at least ten times. The chain recombines TRBV4-3 with TRBJ2-5, with TRBD1 identical over 9 bases. V lost 5 bases, J lost 2 bases, and 6 bases stayed unmatched. CDR3 length equals 15 residues. CDR1 and CDR2 from the germline V gene are LGHNA and YSLEER. The CDR3 spells CASSEGQGSQETQYF. DNA of the CDR3: TGCGCCAGCAGCGAAGGACAGGGGAGTCAAGAGACCCAGTACTTC.

By sample fraction, this clonotype is medium-sized. This chain links TRBV10-3 with TRBJ2-3, with D possibly TRBD2 on 6 matching bases. The germline CDR1 and CDR2 sequences are ENHRY and SYGVKD. This CDR3 is 13 amino acids long. V was trimmed by 10 bases and J by 2 bases, leaving 13 bases between them. The CDR3 DNA is TGTGCCACCGGCGGGGCGGACACAGATACGCAGTATTTT. This gives the protein CATGGADTDTQYF.

In this sample, this clonotype turned up a few times. This sequence joins TRBV28 and TRBJ1-3; D not certain. Germline V CDR1 and CDR2: MDHEN, SYDVKM. V was pared by 5 bases and J by 1 base, with 12 bases between. The CDR3 consists of 15 residues. The CDR3 is CASSLGLGSGNTIYF. The CDR3 DNA reads as TGTGCCAGCAGTCTAGGCCTCGGGTCTGGAAACACCATATATTTT.

V gene TRBV2 combines with J gene TRBJ2-7; D is possibly TRBD1 (6 bases). V lost 3 bases and J 0 bases, leaving 9 bases between the germline ends. The CDR3 is 14 amino acids. CDR1 is SNHLY and CDR2 is FYNNEI in the germline V gene. Here the CDR3 reads CASSDQDSSYEQYF. The CDR3 nucleotides read TGTGCCAGCAGTGATCAGGACAGCTCCTACGAGCAGTACTTC.

V usage is TRBV7-3 and J usage is TRBJ2-5; D remains ambiguous. The CDR3 sequence is 18 residues long. Looked up from germline, CDR1 is SGHTA and CDR2 is FQGTGA. V lost 0 bases and J 6 bases, leaving 23 bases between the germline ends. The CDR3 loop is CASSLTPKLRNGEKTQYF. Here the CDR3 DNA reads TGTGCCAGCAGCTTAACTCCAAAATTGCGAAACGGCGAAAAGACCCAGTACTTC.

This clonotype has a handful of counts. This may stem from a read error, because a much larger clone lies one nucleotide away. The chain employs TRBV27 and TRBJ2-5; 9 positions match TRBD1. Germline CDR1 reads MNHEY; CDR2 reads SMNVEV (reference sequence). CDR3 length: 13 residues. CDR3 region: CASSWTGEETRYF. CDR3 DNA sequence: TGTGCCAGCAGTTGGACAGGGGAAGAGACCCGGTACTTC.

This clonotype appeared many times. The genes are TRBV29-1 and TRBJ2-2; no definite D call. The V end was cut by 1 base, the J end by 6 bases, with 0 bases between. In germline, CDR1 is SQVTM, CDR2 ANQGSEA. The CDR3 has 10 amino acids. CDR3 sequence: CSVEAGELFF. CDR3 coding DNA: TGCAGCGTTGAAGCCGGGGAGCTGTTTTTT.

This clonotype was observed at least ten times. The chain combines TRBV11-3 with TRBJ1-1; D unclear. The length of the CDR3 is 14 residues. Between the trimmed V and J ends, which lost 3 bases and 5 bases, there was a span of 13 bases. CDR1 is SGHNT, CDR2 YENEEA, per germline. Written as DNA, the CDR3 is TGTGCCAGCAGCTTGGTTACTGTGGGGACTGAAGCTTTCTTT. This codes for CASSLVTVGTEAFF.

In this sample, this clonotype turned up many times. The rearrangement uses TRBV19 and TRBJ2-5, with TRBD2 matching 12 bases. This CDR3 region has 18 residues. The germline V gene has CDR1 LNHDA and CDR2 SQIVND (reference sequence). The ends lost 5 bases at V and 4 bases at J; junction bases unmatched: 14. CDR3 in amino acids: CASSSSLGLAGSAETQYF. CDR3 DNA: TGTGCCAGTAGTTCTTCGCTGGGACTAGCGGGTTCTGCAGAGACCCAGTACTTC.

The chain employs TRBV2 and TRBJ2-1; tentatively, D is TRBD1 (6 bases). This CDR3 has 12 amino acids. The germline V and J ends were trimmed by 11 bases and 8 bases, with 16 bases remaining between them. Germline V CDR1 and CDR2: SNHLY, FYNNEI. CDR3 protein: CAGNEGEDEQFF. CDR3 DNA sequence: TGTGCCGGAAATGAGGGGGAAGATGAGCAGTTCTTC.

This clonotype was observed many times. The chain is built from TRBV7-9 and TRBJ1-2; unclear D gene. CDR1 and CDR2 from the germline V gene are SEHNR and FQNEAQ (reference sequence). The ends were cut back, 1 base at V and 4 bases at J, with 4 bases in the middle. This CDR3 has 12 amino acids. CDR3 bases: TGTGCCAGCAGCTTAGGCGTCTATGGCTACACCTTC. Its translation is CASSLGVYGYTF.

This clonotype was seen many times. This chain connects TRBV30 to TRBJ2-7, with D hard to call. Germline values: CDR1 GTSNPN, CDR2 SVGIG (reference sequence). Trimming removed 0 bases at V and 2 bases at J, with 5 bases between. The CDR3 spans 12 residues. The CDR3 spells CAWSVLPYEQYF. The CDR3 DNA follows: TGTGCCTGGAGTGTACTCCCCTACGAGCAGTACTTC.

In its sample, this clonotype was seen many times. This chain uses TRBV30 with TRBJ2-3; D is undetermined. Germline V lookup: CDR1 GTSNPN, CDR2 SVGIG (reference sequence). The CDR3 covers 11 residues. Trimming removed 1 base from V and 3 bases from J, with 2 bases in between. The CDR3, as DNA: TGTGCCTGGAGTGCAACAGATACGCAGTATTTT. This encodes CAWSATDTQYF.

This clonotype has a count of ten or more. This rearrangement joins TRBV12-3 or TRBV12-4 to TRBJ2-2; tentatively, D is TRBD2 (6 bases). V lost 7 bases, J lost 3 bases, and 21 bases lay in between. CDR3 length: 17 amino acids. CDR3 sequence: CASTFFWREEDTGELFF. CDR3 DNA: TGTGCCAGCACCTTCTTTTGGCGGGAAGAAGACACCGGGGAGCTGTTTTTT.

This clonotype was picked up a small number of times. The chain employs TRBV7-2 and TRBJ2-1, with 8 bases lining up with TRBD2. Germline CDR1 reads SGHTA; CDR2 reads FQGNSA. Trimming removed 8 bases from V and 4 bases from J; junction bases left unmatched: 22. This CDR3 is 19 amino acids long. For the CDR3, the DNA is TGTGCCAGCTTACTCCCCCGTGAGTTCGAGCGGGAGTATTACAATGAGCAGTTCTTC. Translation gives CASLLPREFEREYYNEQFF.

This clonotype was seen repeatedly, ten times or more. This chain joins TRBV20-1 and TRBJ2-7, with 8 bases lining up with TRBD2. CDR3 length: 14 amino acids. CDR1 is DFQATT, CDR2 SNEGSKA, per germline (reference sequence). J gave up 5 bases and V 6 bases, and 12 bases lay outside the gene matches. The CDR3 region has the DNA TGCAGTGCAAGGACTAGCCGAAGCTTTGACGAGCAGTACTTC. Translating it yields CSARTSRSFDEQYF.

Concerning this clonotype itself: Since a much larger clone is just one base distant, this may be a read error. The chain combines TRBV11-2 with TRBJ1-6; a weak D match, TRBD1 (5 bases). The germline gives CDR1 SGHAT, CDR2 FQNNGV. CDR3 length: 15 residues. CDR3 DNA sequence: TGTGCCAGCAGCTTAGAGGGACGGGTTAATTCACTCCTCCACTTT. It codes for CASSLEGRVNSLLHF.

This clonotype was picked up a small number of times. CDR3 in amino acids: CASSGPGLGTYNEQFF. As DNA, the CDR3 is TGTGCCAGCAGCGGGCCGGGACTAGGGACCTACAATGAGCAGTTCTTC. This chain connects TRBV13 to TRBJ2-1; TRBD2 matches 8 bases. The CDR3 has 16 amino acids. J lost 2 bases, V lost 5 bases, and 8 bases had no gene match. CDR1 is PRHDT, CDR2 FYEKMQ, per germline (reference sequence).

Concerning this clonotype itself: A much larger clonotype is one base distant, so this may be a read error. The chain is built from TRBV27 and TRBJ2-5; no definite D call. The V end was cut by 3 bases, the J end by 1 base, with 6 bases between. The CDR3 is made up of 13 amino acids. Germline assignment: CDR1 MNHEY and CDR2 SMNVEV (reference sequence). The chain's CDR3 is CASSLYGQETQYF. The CDR3 nucleotides are TGTGCCAGCAGTTTGTACGGCCAAGAGACCCAGTACTTC.

To note about this clonotype: The junction differs from germline at one of its ends, possibly a read error. This chain connects TRBV28 to TRBJ2-5; D may be TRBD2 (5 bases). The germline gives CDR1 MDHEN, CDR2 SYDVKM. The CDR3 loop spans 13 amino acids. Here the CDR3 reads CVSSFGGGETQYF. The CDR3 nucleotides are TGTGTCAGCAGTTTCGGAGGCGGGGAGACCCAGTACTTC.

This clonotype occurred many times. The chain carries TRBV7-8 and TRBJ1-1; no definite D call. CDR3 length equals 13 residues. Germline CDR1 and CDR2: SGHVS and FQNEAQ. V lost 2 bases, J lost 1 base, and 5 bases lay in between. The CDR3 region is CASSLQWNTEAFF. As DNA, the CDR3 is TGTGCCAGCAGCTTACAGTGGAACACTGAAGCTTTCTTT.

This clonotype was picked up a small number of times. This chain joins TRBV4-1 and TRBJ1-3, with unresolved D. Germline assignment: CDR1 MGHRA and CDR2 YSYEKL. The CDR3 runs to 15 residues. Trimming took 0 bases from V and 1 from J, leaving 7 bases between them. The CDR3 bases are TGCGCCAGCAGCCAAGACTCCGGATCTGGAAACACCATATATTTT. This gives the protein CASSQDSGSGNTIYF.

This clonotype was seen at least ten times. The chain carries TRBV7-6 and TRBJ1-6; 8 nucleotides agree with TRBD1. Germline V gene sequence: CDR1 SGHVS, CDR2 FNYEAQ. The CDR3 totals 18 residues. V was pared by 5 bases and J by 5 bases, with 14 bases of the junction left unmatched. This chain's CDR3 is CASSPGLLDRAHNSPLHF. CDR3 DNA: TGTGCCAGCAGCCCGGGCCTTTTGGACAGGGCCCATAATTCACCCCTCCACTTT.

This clonotype occurred many times. The chain employs TRBV10-3 and TRBJ2-5, with 8 bases matching TRBD1. V dropped 3 bases and J dropped 3; count of bases not matched to a gene: 3. The germline CDR1 and CDR2 sequences are ENHRY and SYGVKD. The CDR3 runs to 14 residues. CDR3 coding DNA: TGTGCCATCAGTGACGAGACAGGGGAAGAGACCCAGTACTTC. Translating gives CAISDETGEETQYF.